These 12 T cell receptor beta chains were sequenced from one sample in a study of blood T cell repertoires in COVID-19. Here immunoSEQ multiplex PCR was the method, and the copy in TCRdb shows in-frame clones only, minus some. The sample carries 30,000 to 45,000 clones, approximately 86% recorded once. The sequenced sample consisted of peripheral blood. The source is a human donor in a cohort sampled during active COVID-19.

The V gene is TRBV12-5, the J gene TRBJ1-1, with 7 bases fitting TRBD1. This CDR3 spans 13 amino acids. V shed 5 bases and J 5 bases; nucleotides not matched to a gene: 5. In germline, CDR1 is LGHNT, CDR2 FRNRAP. CDR3 coding DNA: TGTGCTAGTGGTCGACAGGGTTTTACTGAAGCTTTCTTT. Amino acids: CASGRQGFTEAFF.

This clone was found once. This chain connects TRBV6-5 to TRBJ2-7, with TRBD2 matching 13 bases. This CDR3 comprises 16 residues. The ends lost 0 bases at V and 6 bases at J; junction bases unmatched: 5. Germline CDR1 is MNHEY and CDR2 is SVGAGI. CDR3 sequence reads: CASSYSRLAGGPEQYF. The CDR3 nucleotides are TGTGCCAGCAGTTACTCGAGACTAGCGGGGGGTCCCGAGCAGTACTTC.

The rearrangement joins TRBV7-9 to TRBJ1-2, with TRBD1 as a possible D gene (6 bases). The germline gives CDR1 SEHNR, CDR2 FQNEAQ (reference sequence). Deletions cut 1 base from V and 2 bases from J, with 20 bases between. CDR3 length: 18 amino acids. CDR3 nucleotides: TGTGCCAGCAGCTTAGTGGGGGACAACGGAAAGGGAAACTATGGCTACACCTTC. Its translation: CASSLVGDNGKGNYGYTF. Together with reference TRBV7-9 and TRBJ1-2, the CDR3 gives the full variable domain: DTGVSQNPRHKITKRGQNVTFRCDPISEHNRLYWYRQTLGQGPEFLTYFQNEAQLEKSRLLSDRFSAERPKGSFSTLEIQRTEQGDSAMYLCASSLVGDNGKGNYGYTFGSGTRLTVV.

The rearrangement links TRBV28 to TRBJ1-4; 8 bases match TRBD1. Germline V lookup: CDR1 MDHEN, CDR2 SYDVKM. V shed 6 bases and J 0 bases; nucleotides not matched to a gene: 12. The CDR3 length is 18 residues. The DNA for the CDR3 is TGTGCCAGCAGCTCAGGGGGCCGGGGCTTCGCAACTAATGAAAAACTGTTTTTT. It encodes CASSSGGRGFATNEKLFF. The variable domain in full, completed from reference TRBV28 and TRBJ1-4, reads DVKVTQSSRYLVKRTGEKVFLECVQDMDHENMFWYRQDPGLGLRLIYFSYDVKMKEKGDIPEGYSVSREKKERFSLILESASTNQTSMYLCASSSGGRGFATNEKLFFGSGTQLSVL.

This clone was picked up a small number of times. The chain has TRBV4-2 and TRBJ1-3, with D perhaps matching TRBD1 (6 bases). V was shortened by 4 bases and J by 3 bases, with 19 bases between the two germline ends. The CDR3 runs 17 residues. CDR1 is LGHNA and CDR2 is YNFKEQ in the germline V gene. CDR3 DNA: TGTGCCAGCAGCCTCCCCACCGGGGGGGCGGGTGGAAACACCATATATTTT. This translates into CASSLPTGGAGGNTIYF.

This clone appeared once. The J gene is TRBJ1-1, the V gene TRBV29-1; D might be TRBD1 (6 bases). The CDR3 is 17 residues long. V gave up 8 bases and J gave up 2 bases, with 27 bases separating them. CDR1 and CDR2 (germline): SQVTM, ANQGSEA. The CDR3 region has the DNA TGCAGCTTCTCCCAATTGCCAGACAGGCACCCTAACACTGAAGCTTTCTTT. This gives the protein CSFSQLPDRHPNTEAFF.

V usage is TRBV9 and J usage is TRBJ2-1; unclear D gene. The ends were cut back, 4 bases at V and 7 bases at J, with 15 bases in the middle. The CDR3 loop spans 14 amino acids. The germline CDR1 and CDR2 sequences are SGDLS and YYNGEE. CDR3 residues: CASSSELSRNEQFF. The CDR3 DNA reads as TGTGCCAGCAGCTCCGAGCTTTCTCGGAATGAGCAGTTCTTC.

The table lists this clone with a few counts. The chain employs TRBV6-5 and TRBJ1-2, with D perhaps TRBD1 (6 bases). Trimming cost V 4 bases and J 0 bases, with 12 bases left between them. Per the germline V gene, CDR1 is MNHEY and CDR2 is SVGAGI. There are 15 residues in the CDR3. The CDR3 bases are TGTGCCAGCAGTTTTGGCAGGGGCCCTAACTATGGCTACACCTTC. It translates to CASSFGRGPNYGYTF.

This chain joins TRBV14 and TRBJ2-3, with TRBD1 as a possible D gene (5 bases). Germline V CDR1 and CDR2: SGHDN, FVKESK. The CDR3 covers 14 residues. V lost 3 bases to trimming and J lost 9 bases, with 16 bases between them. The CDR3 bases are TGTGCCAGCAGCCAGGGTGGGGCAGCCGGCACGCAGTATTTT. Residues: CASSQGGAAGTQYF.

V usage is TRBV5-4 and J usage is TRBJ2-3, with 7 bases lining up with TRBD2. CDR1 SGHNT and CDR2 YYREEE come from the germline V gene (reference sequence). The CDR3 runs to 15 residues. The ends lost 2 bases at V and 0 bases at J; junction bases unmatched: 3. The CDR3 spells CASSFGTTSTDTQYF. CDR3 bases: TGTGCCAGCAGCTTTGGGACTACTAGCACAGATACGCAGTATTTT. The variable domain in full, with the rest retrieved from reference TRBV5-4 and TRBJ2-3, is ETGVTQSPTHLIKTRGQQVTLRCSSQSGHNTVSWYQQALGQGPQFIFQYYREEENGRGNFPPRFSGLQFPNYSSELNVNALELDDSALYLCASSFGTTSTDTQYFGPGTRLTVL.

The chain uses TRBV10-1 and TRBJ1-1, with D unclear. There are 13 residues in the CDR3. The germline V gene encodes CDR1 WNHNN and CDR2 SYGVQD (reference sequence). V gave up 5 bases and J gave up 5 bases, with 12 bases separating them. The DNA of the CDR3 is TGCGCCAGCAGTCCCTTCAGTAATACTGAAGCTTTCTTT. It codes for CASSPFSNTEAFF.

The J gene is TRBJ1-3, the V gene TRBV6-1; D remains unclear. Germline values: CDR1 MNHNS, CDR2 SASEGT. This CDR3 is 17 amino acids long. V was shortened by 0 bases and J by 5 bases, with 17 bases between the two germline ends. CDR3 protein: CASSEASPGILRNTIYF. As DNA, the CDR3 is TGTGCCAGCAGTGAAGCATCGCCGGGTATTTTGAGAAACACCATATATTTT.